This T cell receptor beta chain was recovered during a study of blood T cell repertoires in COVID-19. Across the whole study: From the United States, Italy and Spain came samples of acute and convalescent COVID-19.

The method was immunoSEQ multiplex PCR; TCRdb's version includes in-frame clones alone and lacks a portion of them. The sample holds about 250,000 clones, around nine tenths seen once. V lost 1 base to trimming and J lost 4 bases, with 5 bases between them. This CDR3 is 13 amino acids long. Germline values: CDR1 LNHNV, CDR2 YYDKDF (reference sequence). This receptor was identified in a man between 18 and 29 years old with active or convalescent COVID-19. Sequencing was done on a sample of peripheral blood. The chain recombines TRBV15 with TRBJ2-1; D is unresolved. The CDR3 coding sequence is TGTGCCACCAGCAGAGCCCTATACAATGAGCAGTTCTTC. Its protein is CATSRALYNEQFF.